This T cell receptor beta chain was retrieved from a study of shared clonotypes between healthy human individuals. The study, taken as a whole, reports: The small donor group covered limited genetic and exposure diversity. The study generally estimated greater richness for naive than memory subsets.

In the case of this clone: The antigen is unknown.

Those who donated were healthy HIV-negative adults, with no recent acute infections or vaccinations reported. A CD45RA+ naive subset and a CD45RA-negative memory subset were split from CD4+ cells. Generated by immunoSEQ multiplex PCR, the TCRdb table keeps only in-frame clones and is missing some. Of some 2.3 million clones detected, 80% to 95% appear once; the ten largest clones hold under 0.45%. Trimming took 4 bases from V and 2 from J, leaving 14 bases between them. The CDR3 is 15 amino acids. Per the germline V gene, CDR1 is MNHNS and CDR2 is SASEGT. The V gene is TRBV6-1, the J gene TRBJ1-1; unclear D gene. The clonotype was recovered from a man younger than 35 in good health. Some clones in this sample may be carry-over from other donors' samples. The source material was naive CD4+ T cells from PBMCs. Subset defined: CD45RA+ positively selected. Here the CDR3 reads CASSVRYRPNTEAFF. The CDR3 region has the DNA TGTGCCAGCAGTGTACGATACCGGCCAAACACTGAAGCTTTCTTT.